This T cell receptor beta chain was observed in a study of blood T cell repertoires in COVID-19. Overall study: Some COVID-19 samples were acute and others convalescent; all came from the United States, Italy and Spain. The cDNA or gDNA used as material had been derived from T cells, B-cell-depleted T cells, or PBMCs.

Authors' processing steps: Using reference gene primer amplification, nucleated cell counts were estimated. Some clones are missing from TCRdb's copy, which holds only in-frame ones; the method was immunoSEQ multiplex PCR. The V and J calls and the clone size are those of that table, but D and trimming were determined from the DNA. In the table there are 200,000 to 250,000 clones, approximately 80% of which are singletons. Germline CDR1 and CDR2: MGHRA and YSYEKL. J was trimmed by 0 bases and V by 3 bases; bases with no gene match: 11. The CDR3 sequence is 18 residues long. What was sequenced was peripheral blood. The source of this sequence is a woman older than 75 with acute or convalescent COVID-19. The V gene is TRBV4-1, the J gene TRBJ2-3; 8 positions match TRBD2. CDR3 DNA sequence: TGCGCCAGCAGCCAGGGGTCCCCGGGACTAGGTAGCACAGATACGCAGTATTTT. Translation: CASSQGSPGLGSTDTQYF.